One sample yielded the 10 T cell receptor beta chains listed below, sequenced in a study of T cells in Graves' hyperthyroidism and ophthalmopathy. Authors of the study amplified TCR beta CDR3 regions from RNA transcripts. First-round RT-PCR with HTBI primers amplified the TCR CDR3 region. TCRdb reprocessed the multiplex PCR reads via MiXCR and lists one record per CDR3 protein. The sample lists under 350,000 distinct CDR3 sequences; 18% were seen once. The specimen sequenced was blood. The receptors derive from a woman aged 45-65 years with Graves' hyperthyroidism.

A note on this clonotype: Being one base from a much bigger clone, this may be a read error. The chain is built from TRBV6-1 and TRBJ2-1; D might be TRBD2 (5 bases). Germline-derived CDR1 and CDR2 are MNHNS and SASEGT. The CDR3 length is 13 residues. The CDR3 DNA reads TGTGGCAGCGGAGAGCGAAGCTACAATGAGCAGTTCTTC. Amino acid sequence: CGSGERSYNEQFF.

DNA of the CDR3: TGTGCCAGCAGTGAGCTGGGACAGCATAATTCACCCCTCCACTTT. Translating it yields CASSELGQHNSPLHF. This sequence joins TRBV25-1 and TRBJ1-6; 7 bases match TRBD1. V shed 3 bases, J shed 5 bases, and the junction held 4 bases outside the gene matches. In germline, CDR1 is MGHDK, CDR2 SYGVNS. The CDR3 is made up of 15 amino acids.

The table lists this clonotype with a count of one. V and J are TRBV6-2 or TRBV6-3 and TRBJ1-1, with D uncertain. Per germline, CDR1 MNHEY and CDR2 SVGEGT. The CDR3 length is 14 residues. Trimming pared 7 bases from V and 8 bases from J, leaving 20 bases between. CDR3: CASTILTWRSEAFF. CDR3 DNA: TGTGCCAGCACTATCCTTACATGGCGGTCGGAAGCTTTCTTT.

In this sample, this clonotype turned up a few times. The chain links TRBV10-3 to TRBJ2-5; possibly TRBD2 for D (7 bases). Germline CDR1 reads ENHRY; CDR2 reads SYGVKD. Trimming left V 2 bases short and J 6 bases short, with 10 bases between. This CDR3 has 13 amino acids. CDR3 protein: CAISEEGGQTQYF. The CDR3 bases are TGTGCCATCAGTGAGGAGGGGGGGCAGACCCAGTACTTC.

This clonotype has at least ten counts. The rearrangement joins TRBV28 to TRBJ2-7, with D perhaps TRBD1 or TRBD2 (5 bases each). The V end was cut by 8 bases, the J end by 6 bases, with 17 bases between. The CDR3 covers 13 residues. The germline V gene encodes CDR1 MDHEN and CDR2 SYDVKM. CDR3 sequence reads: CASGGNLVSEQYF. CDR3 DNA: TGTGCCAGCGGGGGAAATCTAGTATCCGAGCAGTACTTC.

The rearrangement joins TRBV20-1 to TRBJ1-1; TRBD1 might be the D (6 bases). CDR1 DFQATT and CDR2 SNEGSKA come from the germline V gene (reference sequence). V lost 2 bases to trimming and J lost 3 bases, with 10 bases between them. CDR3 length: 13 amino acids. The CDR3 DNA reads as TGCAGTGCTAGAAGGGGGGTTGACACTGAAGCTTTCTTT. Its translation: CSARRGVDTEAFF.

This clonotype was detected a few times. CDR3 coding DNA: TGTGCCAGCAGTTACCCCCGTGGCTACACCTTC. Translating gives CASSYPRGYTF. V gene TRBV6-1 combines with J gene TRBJ1-2; D uncertain. Germline lookup yields CDR1 MNHNS and CDR2 SASEGT. The CDR3 length is 11 residues. Trimming shortened V by 5 bases and J by 7 bases, and 8 bases separated the two germline ends.

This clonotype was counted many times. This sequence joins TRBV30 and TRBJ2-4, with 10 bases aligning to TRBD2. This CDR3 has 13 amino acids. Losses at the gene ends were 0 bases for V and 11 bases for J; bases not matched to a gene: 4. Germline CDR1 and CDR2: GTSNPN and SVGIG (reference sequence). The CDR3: CAWSVEAGGVQYF. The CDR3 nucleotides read TGTGCCTGGAGTGTGGAAGCGGGAGGGGTTCAGTACTTC.

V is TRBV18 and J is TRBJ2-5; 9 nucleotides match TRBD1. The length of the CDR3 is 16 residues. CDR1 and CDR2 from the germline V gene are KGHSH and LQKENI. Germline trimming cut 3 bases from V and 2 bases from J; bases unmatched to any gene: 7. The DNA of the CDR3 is TGTGCCAGCTCACCTTTGGACAGGGGTCTTCAAGAGACCCAGTACTTC. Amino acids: CASSPLDRGLQETQYF. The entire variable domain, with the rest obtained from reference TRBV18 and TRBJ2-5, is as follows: NAGVMQNPRHLVRRRGQEARLRCSPMKGHSHVYWYRQLPEEGLKFMVYLQKENIIDESGMPKERFSAEFPKEGPSILRIQQVVRGDSAAYFCASSPLDRGLQETQYFGPGTRLLVL.

The CDR3 loop reads CASSFRGESYEQYF. The CDR3 DNA sequence: TGTGCCAGCAGCTTCCGCGGGGAGTCCTACGAGCAGTACTTC. The gene calls are TRBV14 and TRBJ2-7; maybe TRBD2 (6 bases). V lost 5 bases, J lost 1 base, and 12 bases lay in between. The CDR3 is 14 amino acids. The V gene's germline CDR1 is SGHDN and CDR2 FVKESK. The whole variable domain, filled in from reference TRBV14 and TRBJ2-7, reads EAGVTQFPSHSVIEKGQTVTLRCDPISGHDNLYWYRRVMGKEIKFLLHFVKESKQDESGMPNNRFLAERTGGTYSTLKVQPAELEDSGVYFCASSFRGESYEQYFGPGTRLTVT.